The source of this TCR beta chain is a study of shared clonotypes between healthy human individuals. Regarding the study as a whole: Clonotypes that were shared across a handful of donors made up around 5% of naive CD4 clonotypes.

To note about this clone: Antigen: not known.

Each subset's genomic DNA was split evenly across several immunoSEQ plates. Libraries were prepared by immunoSEQ multiplex PCR; TCRdb keeps only in-frame clonotypes and omits some of them. The table has over a million clones, about 74% seen once. Both subsets, CD45RA+ naive and CD45RA-negative memory, were split from the CD4+ cells. The sequencing sample was made of memory CD4+ T cells sorted from blood. The subset here: CD45RA-negative fraction. The sequence derives from a young man in good health.

The CDR3 sequence is CASSLIGSGRYGVWEQYF. Written as DNA, the CDR3 is TGTGCCAGCAGTTTAATCGGGTCCGGGAGGTACGGTGTTTGGGAGCAGTACTTC. The chain is built from TRBV27 and TRBJ2-7; 7 bases align to TRBD2. The germline gives CDR1 MNHEY, CDR2 SMNVEV (reference sequence). CDR3 length equals 18 residues. V dropped 2 bases and J dropped 7; count of bases not matched to a gene: 20.